A selection of T cell receptor beta chains follows, all from one sample in a study of T cell changes during pregnancy in multiple sclerosis. Using immunoSEQ multiplex PCR, the repertoire was profiled, and TCRdb retains in-frame clones only, with some absent. The sample shows roughly 59,000 clones, approximately 89% of them seen only once. The source was peripheral blood, collected in the third trimester of pregnancy. These receptor sequences come from a female donor in good health, enrolled as a control in a pregnancy study. Each CDR3 is given with its conserved first and last residue. D genes are given only for firm matches. Size is omitted from some rows. Given values are once, few, many or a class for expanded clones.

size,J,V,D,DNA,CDR3
NA,TRBJ2-2,TRBV5-5,TRBD2,TGTGCCAGCAGCCCGAGCGGGGGGATGGCCGGGGAGCTGTTTTTT,CASSPSGGMAGELFF
NA,TRBJ1-4,TRBV7-8,NA,TGTGCCAGCAGCCTGACAATGGGGGGAAAACTGTTTTTT,CASSLTMGGKLFF
NA,TRBJ2-5,TRBV9,TRBD2,TGTGCCAGCAGCCATTCAGATAGCGGGGGAAAAGAGACCCAGTACTTC,CASSHSDSGGKETQYF
NA,TRBJ1-2,TRBV11-1,NA,TGTGCCAGCAACCCCGGACAGACAGCCTATGGCTACACCTTC,CASNPGQTAYGYTF
few,TRBJ1-4,TRBV7-9,NA,TGTGCCACCCAGCAAGGGGTGAATGAAAAACTGTTTTTT,CATQQGVNEKLFF
NA,TRBJ1-5,TRBV6-6,TRBD1,TGTGCCAGCGATTCAACAGGGGGACTAAGCAATCAGCCCCAGCATTTT,CASDSTGGLSNQPQHF
NA,TRBJ2-1,TRBV28,TRBD2,TGTGCCAGCAGTTTATCTAGCGGGGGTGTATACAATGAGCAGTTCTTC,CASSLSSGGVYNEQFF
NA,TRBJ2-1,TRBV29-1,TRBD2,TGCAGCGTTGAAGATCTCCTAGCGGCGGACAATGAGCAGTTCTTC,CSVEDLLAADNEQFF
NA,TRBJ1-6,TRBV10-3,NA,TGTGCCATCAGTGTGGGCAGGGTGGAAAATAATTCACCCCTCCACTTT,CAISVGRVENNSPLHF
NA,TRBJ2-5,TRBV7-2,NA,TGTGCCAGCAGCTACACGGGATCAGGGGCAGGGCAAGAGACCCAGTACTTC,CASSYTGSGAGQETQYF
NA,TRBJ2-1,TRBV11-1,NA,TGTGCCAGCAGCGCCCGGGGATACAATGAGCAGTTCTTC,CASSARGYNEQFF
NA,TRBJ1-1,TRBV28,TRBD1,TGTGCCAGCGGCGGGACAGCAACCACTGAAGCTTTCTTT,CASGGTATTEAFF
NA,TRBJ2-7,TRBV7-3,TRBD1,TGTGCCAGCAGCTTGGGACAGGGGGGATCCTACGAGCAGTACTTC,CASSLGQGGSYEQYF
NA,TRBJ2-1,TRBV9,NA,TGTGCCAGCAGCCCTGAAAGGGGTGAGCAGTTCTTC,CASSPERGEQFF
NA,TRBJ2-2,TRBV14,NA,TGTGCCAGCAGCCCTCTAACCGGGGAGCTGTTTTTT,CASSPLTGELFF
NA,TRBJ2-1,TRBV5-6,NA,TGTGCCAGCAGCTTAAAAGGGACAGAGCAGTTCTTC,CASSLKGTEQFF
NA,TRBJ1-6,TRBV25-1,TRBD1,TGTGCCAGCAGTGAACAGGGGGCGCGGGATTCACCCCTCCACTTT,CASSEQGARDSPLHF
NA,TRBJ1-1,TRBV18,NA,TGTGCCACCCGCGGGACGCGGAACACTGAAGCTTTCTTT,CATRGTRNTEAFF
NA,TRBJ2-4,TRBV4-2,TRBD1,TGTGCCAGCAGCCCTAAAGACAGGGTAGCCAAAAACATTCAGTACTTC,CASSPKDRVAKNIQYF
once,TRBJ1-3,TRBV9,TRBD1,TGTGCCAGCAGCGCGGGGGCCGGGACAGTTAGAAACACCATATATTTT,CASSAGAGTVRNTIYF
NA,TRBJ1-3,TRBV9,NA,TGTGCCAGCAGCGTAGGCAGCTCTGGAAACACCATATATTTT,CASSVGSSGNTIYF
NA,TRBJ1-4,TRBV5-6,TRBD1,TGTGCCAGCAGCTTGTCGGGACAGTTTGAAAAACTGTTTTTT,CASSLSGQFEKLFF
NA,TRBJ2-5,TRBV2,NA,TGTGCCAGCAGTGAGAGCAGCCGGGTGGAGACCCAGTACTTC,CASSESSRVETQYF
NA,TRBJ1-2,TRBV4-3,TRBD1,TGCGCCAGCAGCCAAGATTCGGGACAGGGAAACTATGGCTACACCTTC,CASSQDSGQGNYGYTF
NA,TRBJ1-4,TRBV30,TRBD1,TGTGCCTGGAACAGGGGAACTAATGAAAAACTGTTTTTT,CAWNRGTNEKLFF
once,TRBJ2-3,TRBV6-6,NA,TGTGCCAGCAGTTCGGGGGTCGGCCCCCCAGATACGCAGTATTTT,CASSSGVGPPDTQYF
NA,TRBJ1-3,TRBV4-1,NA,TGCGCCAGCAGCCAAGATGTCGCAGTCTCTGGAAACACCATATATTTT,CASSQDVAVSGNTIYF
NA,TRBJ2-5,TRBV27,TRBD2,TGTGCCAGCAGTCCGGATCGGGGGGGAGAGACCCAGTACTTC,CASSPDRGGETQYF
once,TRBJ1-3,TRBV4-1,TRBD1,TGCGCCAGCAGCCAAGGGACAGGGGTCGGAAACACCATATATTTT,CASSQGTGVGNTIYF
few,TRBJ1-1,TRBV7-2,NA,TGTGCCAGCAGCAGGACTATGAACACTGAAGCTTTCTTT,CASSRTMNTEAFF
NA,TRBJ2-7,TRBV6-1,TRBD1,TGTGCCAGCAGGAGAGACAGGGGGTACGAGCAGTACTTC,CASRRDRGYEQYF
NA,TRBJ1-5,TRBV5-1,NA,TGCGCCAGCAGCTTGGAAGGGGGGGCAATCAATCAGCCCCAGCATTTT,CASSLEGGAINQPQHF
NA,TRBJ2-2,TRBV4-3,NA,TGCGCCAGCAAGCAGTGGGTTGGGGGGGGGCCGAACACCGGGGAGCTGTTTTTT,CASKQWVGGGPNTGELFF